This TCR beta chain derives from a study of T cell responses to AZD1222 COVID-19 vaccine. Overall study findings and caveats: Along spike, vaccine-associated CD4 TCRs were found throughout, with dominance at 160-218 and 743-854. After the peak T cell response, and only then, were repertoires sampled.

On this clone itself: The antigen is unknown.

The data were produced by immunoSEQ multiplex PCR, yet TCRdb's version contains in-frame clones alone and is incomplete. Counted here are 150,000 to 200,000 clones, approximately 94% occurring once; the ten biggest clones make up approximately 5.5%. The sequencing used peripheral blood, collected 28 days after the second AZD1222 dose. The receptor was isolated from an adult who received the AZD1222 COVID-19 vaccine.

CDR3 sequence (DNA): TGTGCCAGTAGTAGCCAAGACAGGGGACGAACTAATGAAAAACTGTTTTTT. This translates into CASSSQDRGRTNEKLFF. The chain couples TRBV19 to TRBJ1-4; 8 bases are a match to TRBD1. V was clipped by 4 bases and J by 1 base; unmatched bases: 8. There are 17 residues in the CDR3. The germline V gene encodes CDR1 LNHDA and CDR2 SQIVND (reference sequence).